A single sample gave rise to the 5 T cell receptor beta chains below, sequenced in a study of T cells after posttransplantation cyclophosphamide. Cells defined as naive were viable CD3+CD4+ or CD3+CD8+ and CCR7+CD45RA+CD45RO-CD95-CD27+CD28+. Here immunoSEQ multiplex PCR was the method, and the copy in TCRdb shows in-frame clones only, minus some. The sample has about 16,000 clones, about 93% seen once; the top ten hold 0.27%. Sequencing was done on a sample of naive CD4+ T cells sorted from blood. The receptors were sampled from a woman in her 50s in good health and a related stem cell transplant donor.

The genes are TRBV9 and TRBJ1-6, with a weak D call TRBD1 (6 bases). V lost 2 bases to trimming and J lost 10 bases, with 19 bases between them. The CDR3 totals 16 residues. Germline CDR1 reads SGDLS; CDR2 reads YYNGEE. CDR3 protein: CASSVSHGPGASPLHF. CDR3 bases: TGTGCCAGCAGCGTTTCACACGGGCCAGGGGCATCACCCCTCCACTTT.

The chain is built from TRBV18 and TRBJ2-2; 12 nucleotides align to TRBD1. Trimming removed 6 bases from V and 0 bases from J; junction bases left unmatched: 8. Germline loops: CDR1 KGHSH, CDR2 LQKENI. The CDR3 extends over 18 amino acids. Here the CDR3 DNA reads TGTGCCAGCTCCCTTGCGGGACAGGGGGCCGCGAACACCGGGGAGCTGTTTTTT. Translated, it gives CASSLAGQGAANTGELFF.

The chain uses TRBV4-1 and TRBJ2-5; 7 bases are shared with TRBD1. The CDR3 has 16 amino acids. The trim removed 3 bases at V and 4 bases at J, leaving 11 bases unmatched. Germline V gene data show CDR1 as MGHRA and CDR2 as YSYEKL. The CDR3 DNA is TGCGCCAGCAGCCACAATCGACAGGGCGGAGGAGAGACCCAGTACTTC. Translating it yields CASSHNRQGGGETQYF.

In its sample, this clone was seen once. The chain combines TRBV6-1 with TRBJ1-2, with D perhaps matching TRBD1 (6 bases). The CDR3 consists of 14 residues. CDR1 is MNHNS and CDR2 is SASEGT in the germline V gene. V shed 4 bases and J shed 3 bases, with 12 bases lying between them. CDR3 residues: CASSVQGYDYGYTF. The CDR3 region has the DNA TGTGCCAGCAGTGTACAGGGATATGACTATGGCTACACCTTC.

V gene TRBV27 combines with J gene TRBJ2-3, with 7 bases lining up with TRBD2. Germline V lookup: CDR1 MNHEY, CDR2 SMNVEV (reference sequence). The CDR3 runs 15 residues. Germline trimming cut 6 bases from V and 0 bases from J; bases unmatched to any gene: 6. The CDR3 protein is CASRMRGSSTDTQYF. The CDR3 coding sequence is TGTGCCAGCAGGATGCGGGGGTCTAGCACAGATACGCAGTATTTT.